Below, 10 T cell receptor beta chains from the same sample are listed, as sequenced in a study of CD8+ T cells in alopecia areata. RNA extraction and reverse transcription yielded cDNA as sequencing template. Some clones are missing from TCRdb's copy, which holds only in-frame ones; the method was immunoSEQ multiplex PCR. The sample has tens of thousands of clones; roughly 65% are singletons. Treatment defined: oral pan-JAK inhibitor, 5-10 mg twice daily. Sequencing used CD8+ T cells sorted from blood, obtained at week 4, from a patient treated with tofacitinib. Receptor source: a human donor with alopecia areata.

The CDR3 DNA reads as TGTGCTAGTTGGGGGTCGCGGGAGACCCAGTACTTC. Its translation: CASWGSRETQYF. The chain is built from TRBV12-5 and TRBJ2-5; possibly TRBD1 or TRBD2 for D (5 bases each). CDR1 LGHNT and CDR2 FRNRAP come from the germline V gene. Trimming left V 8 bases short and J 5 bases short, with 12 bases between. This CDR3 comprises 12 residues.

This chain links TRBV29-1 with TRBJ2-3; possibly TRBD2 for D (7 bases). CDR1 is SQVTM, CDR2 ANQGSEA, per germline. V was clipped by 5 bases and J by 2 bases, with 14 bases between them. This CDR3 has 14 residues. The CDR3 DNA is TGCAGCGTTTGGGGGGGGCCGGACACAGATACGCAGTATTTT. Protein: CSVWGGPDTDTQYF.

This sequence joins TRBV30 and TRBJ1-1; D call uncertain. The V end lost 4 bases, the J end lost 3 bases, and 12 bases lay between the germline ends. CDR1 is GTSNPN, CDR2 SVGIG, per germline (reference sequence). The CDR3 extends over 13 amino acids. CDR3 protein: CAWMGGFYTEAFF. CDR3 sequence (DNA): TGTGCCTGGATGGGTGGTTTTTACACTGAAGCTTTCTTT.

The table lists this clone with a count of one. The chain employs TRBV15 and TRBJ1-5; TRBD1 matches 8 bases. The CDR3 covers 16 residues. Germline values: CDR1 LNHNV, CDR2 YYDKDF (reference sequence). V shed 1 base, J shed 0 bases, and the junction held 2 bases outside the gene matches. CDR3 protein: CATSRAGQDSNQPQHF. The DNA of the CDR3 is TGTGCCACCAGCAGAGCGGGACAGGATAGCAATCAGCCCCAGCATTTT.

This clone has just a few counts. This chain connects TRBV11-2 to TRBJ2-3; a weak D match, TRBD1 (6 bases). CDR3 length equals 14 residues. V was clipped by 4 bases and J by 6 bases, with 14 bases between them. Looked up from germline, CDR1 is SGHAT and CDR2 is FQNNGV. The CDR3 spells CASSSVQGPDTQYF. The DNA for the CDR3 is TGTGCCAGCAGCTCAGTCCAGGGGCCGGATACGCAGTATTTT.

This clone was seen more than once but under ten times. The chain is built from TRBV29-1 and TRBJ2-1; TRBD1 might be the D (6 bases). The CDR3 length is 14 residues. Germline CDR1 SQVTM, CDR2 ANQGSEA. V lost 7 bases and J lost 2, with 15 bases in between. This CDR3 reads CSAIQGGAYNEQFF. CDR3 DNA sequence: TGCAGCGCCATACAGGGTGGCGCCTACAATGAGCAGTTCTTC.

A remark on this clone: A read error may account for a junction end that differs from germline. This chain uses TRBV20-1 with TRBJ2-7, with a possible D match to TRBD1 (6 bases). The CDR3 contains 8 residues. Germline CDR1 and CDR2: DFQATT and SNEGSKA (reference sequence). The CDR3: CSAGAGVF. The DNA for the CDR3 is TGCAGTGCAGGAGCAGGGGTTTTC.

CDR3 in amino acids: CASSLRSLPSYEQYF. CDR3 nucleotide sequence: TGTGCCAGCAGCTTAAGAAGCCTACCCTCCTACGAGCAGTACTTC. J is TRBJ2-7 and V is TRBV13; D is undetermined. From germline, CDR1 is PRHDT and CDR2 FYEKMQ (reference sequence). With 2 bases removed from V and 0 bases from J, the gap between germline ends came to 11 bases. The CDR3 totals 15 residues.

CDR3 region: CSVEWSSEAFF. DNA of the CDR3: TGCAGCGTTGAGTGGTCGTCAGAAGCTTTCTTT. The chain recombines TRBV29-1 with TRBJ1-1; D is unclear. The germline V and J ends were trimmed by 3 bases and 8 bases, with 10 bases remaining between them. CDR3 length: 11 amino acids. Germline loops: CDR1 SQVTM, CDR2 ANQGSEA. The entire variable domain, with the rest obtained from reference TRBV29-1 and TRBJ1-1, is as follows: SAVISQKPSRDICQRGTSLTIQCQVDSQVTMMFWYRQQPGQSLTLIATANQGSEATYESGFVIDKFPISRPNLTFSTLTVSNMSPEDSSIYLCSVEWSSEAFFGQGTRLTVV.

This clone was detected only a few times. V usage is TRBV29-1 and J usage is TRBJ1-2; weak D call: TRBD1 (5 bases). The CDR3 extends over 13 amino acids. V was pared by 3 bases and J by 1 base, with 9 bases between. The germline V gene encodes CDR1 SQVTM and CDR2 ANQGSEA. CDR3 nucleotides: TGCAGCGTTGACGGGGGGAATAACTATGGCTACACCTTC. As protein: CSVDGGNNYGYTF.